The source of this T cell receptor (beta chain) is a study of T cell repertoires in cytomegalovirus infection. CDR1 is MNHNY, CDR2 SVGAGI, per germline (reference sequence). The ends lost 4 bases at V and 0 bases at J; junction bases unmatched: 21. This CDR3 is built from 22 residues. Notes on this clonotype: Antigen: not known.

Each CDR3 protein gets one entry after TCRdb re-called the reads with MiXCR. The repertoire holds approximately 110,000 distinct CDR3 sequences, with over 30% as singletons. The source of this sequence is a human donor in good health (CMV status not recorded). Some clones in this sample may be carry-over from other donors' samples. The chain has TRBV6-6 and TRBJ2-7, with 13 bases that match TRBD2. Sequences were derived from CD8+ T cells from cultured PBMCs, sampled from culture after CMV antigen stimulation. The CDR3 reads CASSSTYDHTGTSGASSYEQYF. CDR3 nucleotide sequence: TGTGCCAGCAGTTCTACCTACGACCACACAGGGACTAGCGGGGCGAGCTCCTACGAGCAGTACTTC.